Listed here are 26 T cell receptor beta chains from one sample, sequenced in a study of blood T cell repertoires in COVID-19. Assay: immunoSEQ multiplex PCR; the TCRdb copy retains only in-frame clones and omits some. The table records around 80,000 clones, roughly 82% of them present only once. The sequencing input was peripheral blood. Source of these receptors: a man at least 80 years old with acute or convalescent COVID-19.

This sequence joins TRBV7-6 and TRBJ1-2, with 10 positions matching TRBD1. CDR3 size: 15 residues. V was pared by 3 bases and J by 6 bases, with 7 bases of the junction left unmatched. Germline lookup yields CDR1 SGHVS and CDR2 FNYEAQ. Here the CDR3 DNA reads TGTGCCAGCAGCTTGGGACAGGGGAGGCCGGATGGCTACACCTTC. It translates to CASSLGQGRPDGYTF.

This clone was picked up a small number of times. The chain uses TRBV3-1 (or the pseudogene TRBV3-2) and TRBJ2-1; perhaps TRBD2 as D (6 bases). In germline, CDR1 is LGHDT, CDR2 YNNKEL (reference sequence). The CDR3 totals 15 residues. The germline V and J ends were trimmed by 4 bases and 1 base, with 11 bases remaining between them. The CDR3 DNA follows: TGTGCCAGCAGCCCCGGACTAAATTCCTACAATGAGCAGTTCTTC. Encoded protein: CASSPGLNSYNEQFF.

The chain links TRBV5-1 to TRBJ1-1, with 10 bases aligning to TRBD1. Germline CDR1 reads SGHRS; CDR2 reads YFSETQ. The CDR3 runs 14 residues. V shed 3 bases, J shed 4 bases, and the junction held 3 bases outside the gene matches. CDR3 bases: TGCGCCAGCAGCTCTGACAGGGGGCTCACTGAAGCTTTCTTT. Protein: CASSSDRGLTEAFF.

The genes are TRBV19 and TRBJ1-5; D uncertain. This CDR3 is built from 14 residues. Between the trimmed V and J ends, which lost 6 bases and 1 base, there was a span of 10 bases. The germline V gene encodes CDR1 LNHDA and CDR2 SQIVND (reference sequence). CDR3 nucleotide sequence: TGTGCCAGTAGAAGTCAGGAAAGCAATCAGCCCCAGCATTTT. It translates to CASRSQESNQPQHF.

V gene TRBV20-1 combines with J gene TRBJ1-1; D not certain. This CDR3 has 14 residues. The germline V and J ends were trimmed by 3 bases and 1 base, with 12 bases remaining between them. The germline CDR1 and CDR2 sequences are DFQATT and SNEGSKA (reference sequence). The CDR3 protein is CSASGGRGNTEAFF. DNA for the CDR3: TGCAGTGCTAGTGGCGGCCGGGGGAACACTGAAGCTTTCTTT.

The rearrangement uses TRBV5-6 and TRBJ2-3, with D possibly matching TRBD1 (6 bases). The ends were cut back, 0 bases at V and 2 bases at J, with 13 bases in the middle. Germline CDR1 reads SGHDT; CDR2 reads YYEEEE. CDR3 length equals 16 residues. The CDR3 region has the DNA TGTGCCAGCAGCTTGGACCCCAGGGGAACCACAGATACGCAGTATTTT. As protein: CASSLDPRGTTDTQYF.

The V gene is TRBV5-1, the J gene TRBJ1-4; 9 bases line up with TRBD1. Germline V lookup: CDR1 SGHRS, CDR2 YFSETQ. CDR3 length: 16 residues. Trimming took 5 bases from V and 7 from J; bases not matched to a gene: 12. For the CDR3, the DNA is TGCGCCAGCAGTTCCGAGCCGGGACAGGGAAGTGAAAAACTGTTTTTT. This translates into CASSSEPGQGSEKLFF.

The rearrangement joins TRBV12-3 or TRBV12-4 to TRBJ1-2; 11 bases match TRBD1. J was trimmed by 13 bases and V by 6 bases; bases with no gene match: 4. The CDR3 sequence is 11 residues long. The CDR3 nucleotides read TGTGCCAGCAGCGCCGGGACAGGGGGCACCTTC. This gives the protein CASSAGTGGTF.

This chain links TRBV9 with TRBJ1-1, with 8 bases that match TRBD1. The CDR3 covers 17 residues. V was pared by 0 bases and J by 0 bases, with 7 bases of the junction left unmatched. Germline CDR1 and CDR2: SGDLS and YYNGEE. This CDR3 is CASSVGAGGALNTEAFF. The CDR3 DNA reads TGTGCCAGCAGCGTAGGGGCAGGGGGCGCCCTGAACACTGAAGCTTTCTTT.

This sequence joins TRBV5-1 and TRBJ2-5, with 9 bases that match TRBD2. There are 14 residues in the CDR3. Germline V gene data show CDR1 as SGHRS and CDR2 as YFSETQ. Trimming removed 6 bases from V and 3 bases from J; junction bases left unmatched: 6. CDR3 coding DNA: TGCGCCAGCACTCGCGGGGGGGCCGAAGAGACCCAGTACTTC. Protein product: CASTRGGAEETQYF.

CDR3 amino acids: CASTVTGVPGYTF. The CDR3 DNA reads as TGTGCCAGTACCGTTACAGGGGTCCCTGGCTACACCTTC. The V call is TRBV19, the J call TRBJ1-2, with 7 bases aligning to TRBD1. CDR3 length: 13 amino acids. Per germline, CDR1 LNHDA and CDR2 SQIVND (reference sequence). The trim removed 7 bases at V and 7 bases at J, leaving 9 bases unmatched.

Here the CDR3 reads CASGNRVTGKEGYTF. For the CDR3, the DNA is TGCGCCAGCGGGAACAGAGTGACAGGGAAGGAGGGCTACACCTTC. The V gene is TRBV10-2, the J gene TRBJ1-2, with 7 positions matching TRBD1. This CDR3 contains 15 residues. V was clipped by 8 bases and J by 8 bases; unmatched bases: 17. In germline, CDR1 is WSHSY, CDR2 SAAADI.

This clone was counted only a few times. The chain uses TRBV19 and TRBJ2-7; tentative D call: TRBD1 (6 bases). The germline V gene encodes CDR1 LNHDA and CDR2 SQIVND (reference sequence). Trimming took 5 bases from V and 1 from J, leaving 18 bases between them. CDR3 size: 16 residues. The CDR3 region is CASSQDRQVTSYEQYF. The CDR3 region has the DNA TGTGCCAGTAGTCAAGATCGACAGGTAACTTCCTACGAGCAGTACTTC.

The chain employs TRBV30 and TRBJ2-5; 10 bases line up with TRBD2. V gave up 3 bases and J gave up 5 bases; unmatched junction bases: 6. This CDR3 is 14 amino acids long. Germline V gives CDR1 GTSNPN, CDR2 SVGIG (reference sequence). The CDR3 coding sequence is TGTGCCTGGAGCGGGACTAGCGTTACGGAGACCCAGTACTTC. Amino acid sequence: CAWSGTSVTETQYF.

The chain employs TRBV12-3 or TRBV12-4 and TRBJ1-1; D remains unclear. The CDR3 sequence is 12 residues long. V was cut by 3 bases and J by 4 bases, with 6 bases left in between. The CDR3 spells CASSLVGTEAFF. CDR3 bases: TGTGCCAGCAGTTTGGTCGGCACTGAAGCTTTCTTT.

The rearrangement links TRBV12-3 or TRBV12-4 to TRBJ1-2; 8 nucleotides line up with TRBD1. The CDR3 contains 13 residues. V dropped 6 bases and J dropped 2; count of bases not matched to a gene: 2. The CDR3 DNA reads as TGTGCCAGCAGGGGACAGGCGAACTATGGCTACACCTTC. This sequence encodes CASRGQANYGYTF.

The genes are TRBV14 and TRBJ1-6; 8 bases are shared with TRBD1. The CDR3 has 15 residues. The trim removed 6 bases at V and 6 bases at J, leaving 7 bases unmatched. Germline-derived CDR1 and CDR2 are SGHDN and FVKESK. The CDR3 region is CASSPRTGLNSPLHF. CDR3 coding DNA: TGTGCCAGCAGTCCGAGGACAGGGCTTAATTCACCCCTCCACTTT. Drawing the rest from reference TRBV14 and TRBJ1-6, the complete variable domain is EAGVTQFPSHSVIEKGQTVTLRCDPISGHDNLYWYRRVMGKEIKFLLHFVKESKQDESGMPNNRFLAERTGGTYSTLKVQPAELEDSGVYFCASSPRTGLNSPLHFGNGTRLTVT.

This chain uses TRBV30 with TRBJ2-4; weak D call: TRBD1 (6 bases). The germline CDR1 and CDR2 sequences are GTSNPN and SVGIG (reference sequence). Trimming shortened V by 1 base and J by 10 bases, and 17 bases separated the two germline ends. CDR3 length: 14 residues. The CDR3 nucleotides read TGTGCCTGGAGTGAGACAGGAGCTAATCGGATTCAGTACTTC. The encoded protein is CAWSETGANRIQYF.

The chain couples TRBV7-6 to TRBJ2-3; the D is unclear. V dropped 0 bases and J dropped 4 bases, with 5 bases sitting between them. The CDR3 has 13 amino acids. CDR1 and CDR2 (germline): SGHVS, FNYEAQ. As DNA, the CDR3 is TGTGCCAGCAGCTTAGCCGTCCCAGATACGCAGTATTTT. As protein: CASSLAVPDTQYF.

The V and J genes are TRBV24-1 and TRBJ2-6; the D gene is possibly TRBD1 (6 bases). V gave up 4 bases and J gave up 3 bases, with 15 bases separating them. The CDR3 runs 17 residues. The germline V gene encodes CDR1 KGHDR and CDR2 SFDVKD. CDR3 region: CATSEPETGSGANVLTF. In nucleotides, the CDR3 is TGTGCCACCAGTGAACCTGAAACAGGGAGTGGGGCCAACGTCCTGACTTTC.

The CDR3 here is CSVVRGGQETQYF. CDR3 DNA sequence: TGCAGCGTTGTACGGGGGGGGCAGGAGACCCAGTACTTC. This rearrangement joins TRBV29-1 to TRBJ2-5, with 8 bases fitting TRBD2. Per the germline V gene, CDR1 is SQVTM and CDR2 is ANQGSEA. Trimming at V came to 4 bases and at J to 5 bases, leaving 6 bases not matched to a gene. This CDR3 comprises 13 residues.

The gene calls are TRBV5-4 and TRBJ2-3; a possible D gene is TRBD2 (6 bases). Germline loops: CDR1 SGHNT, CDR2 YYREEE (reference sequence). This CDR3 comprises 14 residues. V lost 2 bases and J lost 1, with 8 bases in between. The CDR3 region is CASSFGGRTDTQYF. The CDR3 coding sequence is TGTGCCAGCAGCTTCGGGGGACGCACAGATACGCAGTATTTT. Variable domain in full (rest from reference TRBV5-4 and TRBJ2-3): ETGVTQSPTHLIKTRGQQVTLRCSSQSGHNTVSWYQQALGQGPQFIFQYYREEENGRGNFPPRFSGLQFPNYSSELNVNALELDDSALYLCASSFGGRTDTQYFGPGTRLTVL.

The CDR3 DNA follows: TGTGCCAGCAGTCCCGGACAGACGACTGAAGCTTTCTTT. It is translated as CASSPGQTTEAFF. The V gene is TRBV12-3 or TRBV12-4, the J gene TRBJ1-1; weak D call: TRBD1 (6 bases). V shed 5 bases and J shed 5 bases, with 12 bases lying between them. This CDR3 is built from 13 residues.

Here the CDR3 DNA reads TGTGCCAGTAGCGCACTAGCGGGGGGATACAATGAGCAGTTCTTC. This gives the protein CASSALAGGYNEQFF. The rearrangement links TRBV19 to TRBJ2-1, with 12 positions matching TRBD2. CDR1 and CDR2 from the germline V gene are LNHDA and SQIVND (reference sequence). V trimming: 6 bases; J trimming: 4 bases; junction bases outside the gene matches: 4. The CDR3 contains 15 residues.

V is TRBV7-3 and J is TRBJ1-1, with TRBD1 as a possible D gene (5 bases). CDR3 length: 13 residues. The germline gives CDR1 SGHTA, CDR2 FQGTGA. The ends were cut back, 2 bases at V and 8 bases at J, with 12 bases in the middle. The CDR3 DNA is TGTGCCAGCAGCTTAGGCGGACATCGCGAAGCTTTCTTT. It codes for CASSLGGHREAFF.

This chain links TRBV4-1 with TRBJ2-5; TRBD2 matches 7 bases. The CDR3 spans 15 residues. V was pared by 0 bases and J by 5 bases, with 6 bases of the junction left unmatched. CDR1 is MGHRA, CDR2 YSYEKL, per germline. CDR3 loop: CASSQEALSGETQYF. The CDR3 bases are TGCGCCAGCAGCCAAGAAGCCCTTAGCGGGGAGACCCAGTACTTC.